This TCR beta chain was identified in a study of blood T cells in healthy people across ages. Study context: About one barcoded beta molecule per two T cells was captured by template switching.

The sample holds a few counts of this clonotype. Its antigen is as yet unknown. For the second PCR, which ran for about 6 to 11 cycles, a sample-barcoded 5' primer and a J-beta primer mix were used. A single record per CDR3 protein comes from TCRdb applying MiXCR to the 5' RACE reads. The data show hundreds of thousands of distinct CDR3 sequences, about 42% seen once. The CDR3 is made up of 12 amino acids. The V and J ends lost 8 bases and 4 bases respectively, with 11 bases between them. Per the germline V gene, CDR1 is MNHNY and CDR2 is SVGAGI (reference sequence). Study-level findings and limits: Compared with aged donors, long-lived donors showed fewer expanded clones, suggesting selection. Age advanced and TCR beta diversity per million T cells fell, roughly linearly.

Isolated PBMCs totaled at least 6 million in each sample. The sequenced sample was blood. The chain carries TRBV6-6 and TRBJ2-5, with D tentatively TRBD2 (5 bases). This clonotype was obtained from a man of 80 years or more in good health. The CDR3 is CASARARETQYF. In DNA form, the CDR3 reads TGTGCCAGCGCGAGGGCGAGAGAGACCCAGTACTTC.